Each of the 28 T cell receptor beta chains below was sequenced from the same sample in a study of T cells after yellow fever vaccination. TCRdb redid the calling of the 5' RACE reads with MiXCR, one entry per CDR3 protein. The table records 300,000 or so distinct CDR3 sequences, roughly 13% of them present only once. The sequenced sample was CD4+ T cells sorted from PBMCs, obtained 45 days after the yellow fever booster vaccination. These receptors were taken from a man younger than 40 who received the YFV17D yellow fever vaccine.

This clonotype was seen more than once but under ten times. The rearrangement uses TRBV12-3 or TRBV12-4 and TRBJ1-6, with 7 bases that match TRBD1. CDR3 length equals 14 residues. V lost 5 bases, J lost 8 bases, and 6 bases stayed unmatched. CDR3 coding DNA: TGTGCCAGCAGTACGACAGGGATCCATTCACCCCTCCACTTT. It translates to CASSTTGIHSPLHF.

The rearrangement uses TRBV5-1 and TRBJ2-5; D possibly corresponds to TRBD1 (5 bases). The CDR3 covers 16 residues. Per germline, CDR1 SGHRS and CDR2 YFSETQ. Trimming left V 1 base short and J 5 bases short, with 18 bases between. The CDR3 nucleotides are TGCGCCAGCAGCTTGACTGGGGCAAGTGTTGGGGAGACCCAGTACTTC. Translation gives CASSLTGASVGETQYF.

The genes are TRBV29-1 and TRBJ2-1; 9 nucleotides align to TRBD1. V shed 6 bases and J 6 bases; nucleotides not matched to a gene: 9. The CDR3 extends over 14 amino acids. Germline CDR1 reads SQVTM; CDR2 reads ANQGSEA. The CDR3 loop is CSVKQGASVNEQFF. The CDR3 bases are TGCAGCGTGAAACAGGGGGCATCTGTCAATGAGCAGTTCTTC.

This clonotype was recorded many times. The chain employs TRBV12-3 or TRBV12-4 and TRBJ2-2; 7 nucleotides match TRBD2. V lost 3 bases and J lost 2; bases outside the gene matches: 6. This CDR3 region has 16 residues. CDR3 DNA sequence: TGTGCCAGCAGTTTGGGCGGGAGCGCAAACACCGGGGAGCTGTTTTTT. Residues: CASSLGGSANTGELFF.

At least ten counts were recorded for this clonotype. The chain has TRBV3-1 and TRBJ2-7, with D possibly being TRBD2 (6 bases). V lost 4 bases to trimming and J lost 1 base, with 8 bases between them. Germline V gene sequence: CDR1 LGHDT, CDR2 YNNKEL (reference sequence). The CDR3 contains 13 residues. The DNA of the CDR3 is TGTGCCAGCAGCCTCGGGACTTCCTACGAGCAGTACTTC. Translation gives CASSLGTSYEQYF.

This clonotype was detected ten times or more. The chain has TRBV20-1 and TRBJ1-1, with D possibly TRBD1 on 5 matching bases. Per germline, CDR1 DFQATT and CDR2 SNEGSKA (reference sequence). The V and J ends lost 6 bases and 5 bases respectively, with 19 bases between them. The CDR3 consists of 14 residues. CDR3 DNA sequence: TGCAGTGCCACTATACCAGGGATTGGTACTGAAGCTTTCTTT. Translating gives CSATIPGIGTEAFF.

This chain links TRBV5-1 with TRBJ2-1; 8 nucleotides agree with TRBD1. The CDR3 contains 18 residues. J gave up 0 bases and V 1 base, and 9 bases lay outside the gene matches. Germline loops: CDR1 SGHRS, CDR2 YFSETQ. For the CDR3, the DNA is TGCGCCAGCAGCTTGACCCGCGGACAGGGCGACTCCTACAATGAGCAGTTCTTC. Translated: CASSLTRGQGDSYNEQFF. Based on the CDR3 plus reference TRBV5-1 and TRBJ2-1, the full variable domain is KAGVTQTPRYLIKTRGQQVTLSCSPISGHRSVSWYQQTPGQGLQFLFEYFSETQRNKGNFPGRFSGRQFSNSRSEMNVSTLELGDSALYLCASSLTRGQGDSYNEQFFGPGTRLTVL.

Concerning this clonotype itself: A read error may produce the germline difference seen at one junction end. This chain links TRBV27 with TRBJ2-6, with a possible D match to TRBD2 (6 bases). This CDR3 comprises 22 residues. The germline V gene has CDR1 MNHEY and CDR2 SMNVEV (reference sequence). DNA of the CDR3: TGTGCCAGCAGTTTTAGGATGATGGCGCGGGGCCTAAGATACTCTGGGGACAACGTCCTGACTTTC. It codes for CASSFRMMARGLRYSGDNVLTF.

Notes on this clonotype: Possible read error: a much larger clone is one base away. The rearrangement uses TRBV20-1 and TRBJ2-7; D may be TRBD1 (7 bases). The CDR3 is 16 residues long. The V end lost 2 bases, the J end lost 4 bases, and 21 bases lay between the germline ends. Germline CDR1 DFQATT, CDR2 SNEGSKA (reference sequence). DNA of the CDR3: TGCAGTGCTAGATCGCTGCTGGGGCAGGGGGGTTACGAGCAGTACTTC. Residues: CSARSLLGQGGYEQYF.

This clonotype was observed a few times. The chain employs TRBV7-2 and TRBJ2-5; D is uncertain. V lost 4 bases and J lost 4, with 13 bases in between. The CDR3 runs to 14 residues. CDR1 and CDR2 from the germline V gene are SGHTA and FQGNSA. The CDR3 is CASSSGPSTETQYF. CDR3 nucleotides: TGTGCCAGCAGCTCCGGGCCCTCGACAGAGACCCAGTACTTC.

V usage is TRBV12-3 or TRBV12-4 and J usage is TRBJ2-7; D not certain. Trimming removed 6 bases at V and 1 base at J, with 13 bases between. The CDR3 covers 14 residues. The CDR3 DNA sequence: TGTGCCAGCAGCTCCGTGATAAGATCCTACGAGCAGTACTTC. This gives the protein CASSSVIRSYEQYF.

This clonotype was recorded a few times. J is TRBJ2-7 and V is TRBV28, with 11 nucleotides matching TRBD2. The V gene's germline CDR1 is MDHEN and CDR2 SYDVKM. Trimming at V came to 7 bases and at J to 2 bases, leaving 4 bases not matched to a gene. The CDR3 totals 14 residues. The CDR3 loop reads CASTVAGGPYEQYF. The DNA for the CDR3 is TGTGCCAGCACCGTAGCGGGAGGGCCCTACGAGCAGTACTTC.

This clonotype occurred a few times. The rearrangement links TRBV7-9 to TRBJ2-7; the match to TRBD1 covers 8 bases. Germline loops: CDR1 SEHNR, CDR2 FQNEAQ (reference sequence). V lost 2 bases and J lost 3; bases outside the gene matches: 3. This CDR3 has 14 amino acids. Here the CDR3 reads CASSLRQGNYEQYF. CDR3 sequence (DNA): TGTGCCAGCAGCTTAAGACAGGGGAACTACGAGCAGTACTTC.

This clonotype has a handful of counts. J is TRBJ2-3 and V is TRBV9; the D is unclear. V was trimmed by 0 bases and J by 3 bases, leaving 8 bases between them. This CDR3 contains 14 residues. Germline CDR1 and CDR2: SGDLS and YYNGEE. The CDR3 coding sequence is TGTGCCAGCAGCGTAGAAGGAGTAACAGATACGCAGTATTTT. This encodes CASSVEGVTDTQYF. The entire variable domain, with the rest obtained from reference TRBV9 and TRBJ2-3, is as follows: DSGVTQTPKHLITATGQRVTLRCSPRSGDLSVYWYQQSLDQGLQFLIQYYNGEERAKGNILERFSAQQFPDLHSELNLSSLELGDSALYFCASSVEGVTDTQYFGPGTRLTVL.

This clonotype was counted between two and nine times. This chain links TRBV20-1 with TRBJ2-7; 9 bases match TRBD2. CDR1 and CDR2 from the germline V gene are DFQATT and SNEGSKA (reference sequence). The junction had 14 bases not matched to a gene; V was cut back by 1 base and J by 7 bases. The CDR3 has 16 residues. The CDR3 loop is CSARARGRAISWEQYF. CDR3 DNA sequence: TGCAGTGCTAGAGCCCGCGGGAGGGCCATTTCTTGGGAGCAGTACTTC.

The rearrangement links TRBV3-1 to TRBJ2-2, with D perhaps TRBD2 (5 bases). CDR3 length: 14 residues. Germline V gives CDR1 LGHDT, CDR2 YNNKEL (reference sequence). Trimming pared 4 bases from V and 7 bases from J, leaving 13 bases between. In nucleotides, the CDR3 is TGTGCCAGCAGCCTCCTTGAGGGAGACGGGGAGCTGTTTTTT. Encoded protein: CASSLLEGDGELFF.

The chain has TRBV29-1 and TRBJ2-3, with D possibly being TRBD2 (5 bases). Germline values: CDR1 SQVTM, CDR2 ANQGSEA. With 7 bases removed from V and 0 bases from J, the gap between germline ends came to 11 bases. The CDR3 loop spans 13 amino acids. CDR3 coding DNA: TGCAGCGCCCTCAGGACTAGCACAGATACGCAGTATTTT. Residues: CSALRTSTDTQYF.

The chain couples TRBV24-1 to TRBJ2-4; D not certain. In germline, CDR1 is KGHDR, CDR2 SFDVKD. Trimming shortened V by 9 bases and J by 1 base, and 12 bases separated the two germline ends. There are 14 residues in the CDR3. The CDR3 bases are TGTGCCACCCAGAACGTGAAGGCCAAAAACATTCAGTACTTC. This codes for CATQNVKAKNIQYF.

The chain employs TRBV10-2 and TRBJ2-3; no clear D gene. Germline values: CDR1 WSHSY, CDR2 SAAADI. The CDR3 loop spans 15 amino acids. Trimming shortened V by 4 bases and J by 10 bases, and 21 bases separated the two germline ends. As DNA, the CDR3 is TGCGCCAGCAGTGGGGTTGTAGTTTCCCGCCTCGCGCAGTATTTT. Amino acids: CASSGVVVSRLAQYF.

V gene TRBV15 combines with J gene TRBJ2-7; TRBD2 is a possible D gene (6 bases). The V end lost 2 bases, the J end lost 4 bases, and 12 bases lay between the germline ends. Germline lookup yields CDR1 LNHNV and CDR2 YYDKDF (reference sequence). CDR3 length: 14 amino acids. CDR3 sequence: CATSRRDSTYEQYF. The CDR3 region has the DNA TGTGCCACCAGCAGAAGGGACTCTACTTACGAGCAGTACTTC.

This clonotype has just a few counts. This sequence joins TRBV3-1 and TRBJ1-6; D is undetermined. Deletions cut 4 bases from V and 13 bases from J, with 17 bases between. CDR1 is LGHDT and CDR2 is YNNKEL in the germline V gene (reference sequence). The CDR3 is made up of 14 amino acids. For the CDR3, the DNA is TGTGCCAGCAGCCCCCGCGGACGCCCGCCGCCCCTCCACTTT. Its translation is CASSPRGRPPPLHF.

This clonotype has more than one count but fewer than ten. The chain uses TRBV10-3 and TRBJ2-3; either TRBD1 or TRBD2 may fit D (6 bases each). This CDR3 has 14 amino acids. Trimming removed 10 bases from V and 6 bases from J, with 20 bases in between. CDR1 and CDR2 from the germline V gene are ENHRY and SYGVKD. CDR3 nucleotide sequence: TGTGCCAGCCTAAGGGACAAAGGGGGGGATACGCAGTATTTT. This encodes CASLRDKGGDTQYF.

The chain is built from TRBV6-2 or TRBV6-3 and TRBJ2-1, with D possibly TRBD2 on 7 matching bases. CDR1 and CDR2 (germline): MNHEY, SVGEGT. There are 18 residues in the CDR3. Trimming removed 6 bases from V and 4 bases from J, with 25 bases in between. The CDR3 nucleotides read TGTGCCAGCAGGCCTTTCACTCTGAGGGAGGGGGTTTACAATGAGCAGTTCTTC. It is translated as CASRPFTLREGVYNEQFF.

This clonotype was counted many times. The chain is built from TRBV4-3 and TRBJ2-7; the D is unclear. V lost 0 bases, J lost 4 bases, and 4 bases lay in between. Germline CDR1 reads LGHNA; CDR2 reads YSLEER. This CDR3 has 12 amino acids. The CDR3 reads CASSQDRYEQYF. CDR3 DNA sequence: TGCGCCAGCAGCCAAGATAGATACGAGCAGTACTTC.

The chain links TRBV24-1 to TRBJ2-3; D is undetermined. Germline V gene lookup returns CDR1 KGHDR and CDR2 SFDVKD. V lost 0 bases, J lost 1 base, and 7 bases lay in between. This CDR3 region has 15 residues. For the CDR3, the DNA is TGTGCCACCAGTGATTTGGGCTTCGGCACAGATACGCAGTATTTT. This sequence encodes CATSDLGFGTDTQYF.

This clonotype was seen only a few times. The chain is built from TRBV10-3 and TRBJ2-7; 10 nucleotides match TRBD2. In germline, CDR1 is ENHRY, CDR2 SYGVKD. V shed 4 bases and J 2 bases; nucleotides not matched to a gene: 5. The CDR3 loop spans 15 amino acids. Here the CDR3 reads CAISVGLAVTYEQYF. The CDR3 DNA is TGTGCCATCAGTGTAGGACTAGCGGTGACCTACGAGCAGTACTTC.

The chain carries TRBV20-1 and TRBJ1-1; 8 positions agree with TRBD1. This CDR3 spans 12 amino acids. The V gene end was trimmed by 2 bases and the J gene end by 8 bases; junction bases not matched to a gene: 4. Per the germline V gene, CDR1 is DFQATT and CDR2 is SNEGSKA (reference sequence). This chain's CDR3 is CSARPQGAEAFF. DNA for the CDR3: TGCAGTGCTAGACCTCAGGGGGCCGAAGCTTTCTTT.

The chain couples TRBV7-8 to TRBJ1-1; D may be TRBD1 (6 bases). The length of the CDR3 is 17 residues. Trimming removed 4 bases at V and 5 bases at J, with 23 bases between. Germline CDR1 is SGHVS and CDR2 is FQNEAQ. The CDR3 protein is CASSSNRVRLSDTEAFF. CDR3 in DNA: TGTGCCAGCAGCTCCAACAGGGTTCGTTTATCGGATACTGAAGCTTTCTTT.